This TCR beta chain comes out of a study of blood T cell repertoires in COVID-19. For the study at large: COVID-19 samples from acute and convalescent phases originated in the United States, Italy and Spain. In each case, the material was cDNA or gDNA derived from T cells, B-cell-depleted T cells, or PBMCs.

CDR1 and CDR2 (germline): LGHNA, YNFKEQ. The V end was cut by 0 bases, the J end by 2 bases, with 10 bases between. CDR3 length: 15 residues. Per the original methods: Estimates of nucleated cell counts were drawn from the amplification of reference gene primers. Profiled with immunoSEQ multiplex PCR; TCRdb holds only in-frame clones, not every one. V, J and clone size are taken as reported in that table, and D and trimming were inferred from the DNA itself. The table has 40,000 to 60,000 clones, approximately 79% seen once. This clonotype was sampled from a man aged 70 or older with acute or convalescent COVID-19. The chain uses TRBV4-2 and TRBJ1-2; D is unclear. The material sequenced was peripheral blood. CDR3 in amino acids: CASSQDRGGNYGYTF. Here the CDR3 DNA reads TGTGCCAGCAGCCAAGACCGTGGAGGGAACTATGGCTACACCTTC.